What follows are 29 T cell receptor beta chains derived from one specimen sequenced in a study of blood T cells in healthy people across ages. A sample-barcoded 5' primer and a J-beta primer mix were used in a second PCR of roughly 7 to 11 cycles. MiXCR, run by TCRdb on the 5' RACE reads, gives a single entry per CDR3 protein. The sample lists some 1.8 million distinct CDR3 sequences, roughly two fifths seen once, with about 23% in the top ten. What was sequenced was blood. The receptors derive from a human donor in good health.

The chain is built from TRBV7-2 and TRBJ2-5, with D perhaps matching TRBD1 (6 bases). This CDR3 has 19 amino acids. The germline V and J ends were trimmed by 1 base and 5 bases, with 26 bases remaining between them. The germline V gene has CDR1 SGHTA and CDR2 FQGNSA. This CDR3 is CASSLVVLTHFRGDETQYF. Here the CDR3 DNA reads TGTGCCAGCAGCTTAGTAGTCCTCACCCATTTCAGGGGAGATGAGACCCAGTACTTC.

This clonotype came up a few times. For the CDR3, the DNA is TGTGCCAGCAGTCCGACAGGGCTAGGGTGGGAGCAGTACTTC. This encodes CASSPTGLGWEQYF. V is TRBV6-5 and J is TRBJ2-7, with 7 bases identical to TRBD1. J gave up 7 bases and V 5 bases, and 11 bases lay outside the gene matches. The length of the CDR3 is 14 residues. Germline V gives CDR1 MNHEY, CDR2 SVGAGI.

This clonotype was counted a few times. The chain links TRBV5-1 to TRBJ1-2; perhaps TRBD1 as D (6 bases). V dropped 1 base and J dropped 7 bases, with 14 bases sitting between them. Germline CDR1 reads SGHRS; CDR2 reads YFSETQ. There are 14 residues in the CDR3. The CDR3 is CASSLLGGSRGYTF. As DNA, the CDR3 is TGCGCCAGCAGCTTGCTTGGGGGCTCCCGTGGCTACACCTTC.

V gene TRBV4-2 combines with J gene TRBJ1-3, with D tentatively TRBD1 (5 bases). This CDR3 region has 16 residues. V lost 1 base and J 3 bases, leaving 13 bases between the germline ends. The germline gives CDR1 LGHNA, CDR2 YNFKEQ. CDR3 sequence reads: CASSQALAGSGNTIYF. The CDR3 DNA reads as TGTGCCAGCAGCCAAGCCCTGGCAGGGAGTGGAAACACCATATATTTT.

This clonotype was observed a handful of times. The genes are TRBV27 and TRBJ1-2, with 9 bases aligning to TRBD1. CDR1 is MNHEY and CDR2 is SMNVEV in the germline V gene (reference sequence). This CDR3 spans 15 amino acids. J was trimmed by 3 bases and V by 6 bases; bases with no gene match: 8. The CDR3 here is CASRIGQGPHYGYTF. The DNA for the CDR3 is TGTGCCAGCAGAATAGGACAGGGGCCCCACTATGGCTACACCTTC.

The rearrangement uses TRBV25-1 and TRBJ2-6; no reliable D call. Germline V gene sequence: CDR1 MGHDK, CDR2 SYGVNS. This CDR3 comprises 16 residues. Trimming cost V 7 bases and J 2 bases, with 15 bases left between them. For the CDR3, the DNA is TGTGCCAGCACGTCTGGAGTTGAAGCTGGGGCCAACGTCCTGACTTTC. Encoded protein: CASTSGVEAGANVLTF.

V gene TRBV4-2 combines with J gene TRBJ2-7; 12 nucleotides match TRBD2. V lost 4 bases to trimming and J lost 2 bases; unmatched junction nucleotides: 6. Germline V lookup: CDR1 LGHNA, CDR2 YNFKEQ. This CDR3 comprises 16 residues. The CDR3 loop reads CASSRILAGGTYEQYF. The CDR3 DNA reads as TGTGCCAGCAGCCGGATACTAGCGGGAGGAACCTACGAGCAGTACTTC.

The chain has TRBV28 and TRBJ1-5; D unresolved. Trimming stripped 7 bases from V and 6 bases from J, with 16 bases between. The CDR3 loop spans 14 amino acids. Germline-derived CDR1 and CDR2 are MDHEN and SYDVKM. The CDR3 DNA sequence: TGTGCCAGCATGAAGGGAGGCCCGGGTCAGCCCCAGCATTTT. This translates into CASMKGGPGQPQHF. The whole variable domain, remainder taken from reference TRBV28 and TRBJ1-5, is DVKVTQSSRYLVKRTGEKVFLECVQDMDHENMFWYRQDPGLGLRLIYFSYDVKMKEKGDIPEGYSVSREKKERFSLILESASTNQTSMYLCASMKGGPGQPQHFGDGTRLSIL.

In DNA, the CDR3 is TGCGCCAGCAGCAGCGGACTAGCTTATCCCCTAATTAGAGAGGAGCAGTACTTC. Translating gives CASSSGLAYPLIREEQYF. The chain employs TRBV5-1 and TRBJ2-7; TRBD2 matches 8 bases. Trimming took 4 bases from V and 7 from J; bases not matched to a gene: 22. The CDR3 is made up of 18 amino acids. The germline V gene has CDR1 SGHRS and CDR2 YFSETQ.

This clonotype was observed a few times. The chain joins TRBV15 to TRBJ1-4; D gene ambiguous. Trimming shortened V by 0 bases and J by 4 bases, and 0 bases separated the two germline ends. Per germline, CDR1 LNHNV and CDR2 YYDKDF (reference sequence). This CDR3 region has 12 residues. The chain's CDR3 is CATSRDNEKLFF. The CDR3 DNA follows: TGTGCCACCAGCAGAGATAATGAAAAACTGTTTTTT.

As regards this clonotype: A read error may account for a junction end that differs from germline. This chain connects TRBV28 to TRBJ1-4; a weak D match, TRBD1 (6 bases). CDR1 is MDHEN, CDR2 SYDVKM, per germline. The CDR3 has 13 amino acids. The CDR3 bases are TGTGCCAGCAGCCAAGAAGGAGGGCAGGGGTCGTTCTTT. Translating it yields CASSQEGGQGSFF.

CDR3 residues: CASSLYNDQSNEKLFF. The CDR3 DNA sequence: TGTGCCAGCAGCTTATATAACGACCAGTCTAATGAAAAACTGTTTTTT. This chain uses TRBV7-2 with TRBJ1-4; D not resolved. The CDR3 length is 16 residues. Germline lookup yields CDR1 SGHTA and CDR2 FQGNSA. Trimming pared 2 bases from V and 3 bases from J, leaving 13 bases between.

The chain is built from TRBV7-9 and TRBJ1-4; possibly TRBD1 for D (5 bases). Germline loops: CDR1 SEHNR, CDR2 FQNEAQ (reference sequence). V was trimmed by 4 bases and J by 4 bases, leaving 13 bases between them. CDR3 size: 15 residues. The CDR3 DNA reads TGTGCCAGCAGCTGGGGACGGGGTCTTAATGAAAAACTGTTTTTT. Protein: CASSWGRGLNEKLFF.

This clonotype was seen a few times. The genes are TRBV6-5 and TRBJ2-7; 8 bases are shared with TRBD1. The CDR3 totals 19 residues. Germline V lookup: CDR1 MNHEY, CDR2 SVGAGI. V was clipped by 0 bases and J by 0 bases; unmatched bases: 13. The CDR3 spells CASSYSRDLDRGFSYEQYF. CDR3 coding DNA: TGTGCCAGCAGTTACTCGAGGGACCTCGACAGGGGCTTCTCCTACGAGCAGTACTTC.

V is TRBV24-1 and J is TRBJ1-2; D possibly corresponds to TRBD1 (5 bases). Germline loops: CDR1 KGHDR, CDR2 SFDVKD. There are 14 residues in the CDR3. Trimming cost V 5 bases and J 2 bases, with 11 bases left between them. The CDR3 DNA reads TGTGCCACCAGTGGTACAGGCCGAAACTATGGCTACACCTTC. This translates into CATSGTGRNYGYTF.

The CDR3 DNA is TGTGCCAGCAGCCAAGCGGATACTGGCTACACCTTC. It yields the protein CASSQADTGYTF. The genes are TRBV3-1 and TRBJ1-2, with D unresolved. The V end was cut by 1 base, the J end by 7 bases, with 7 bases between. Germline assignment: CDR1 LGHDT and CDR2 YNNKEL (reference sequence). The CDR3 is made up of 12 amino acids.

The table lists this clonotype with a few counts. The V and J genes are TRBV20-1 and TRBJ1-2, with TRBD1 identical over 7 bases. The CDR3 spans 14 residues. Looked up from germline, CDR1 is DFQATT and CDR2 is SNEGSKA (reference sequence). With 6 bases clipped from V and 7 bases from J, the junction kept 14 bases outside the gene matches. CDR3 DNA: TGCAGTGCGGGGGTAGCAGGGGGGTTTTTTGGCTACACCTTC. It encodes CSAGVAGGFFGYTF.

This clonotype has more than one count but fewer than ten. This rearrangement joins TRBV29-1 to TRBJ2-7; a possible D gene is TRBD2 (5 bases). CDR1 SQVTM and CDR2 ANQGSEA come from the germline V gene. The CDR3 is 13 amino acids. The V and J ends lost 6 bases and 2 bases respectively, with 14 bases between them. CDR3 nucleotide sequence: TGCAGCGTCCAAGGGAGACGGACCTACGAGCAGTACTTC. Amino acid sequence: CSVQGRRTYEQYF.

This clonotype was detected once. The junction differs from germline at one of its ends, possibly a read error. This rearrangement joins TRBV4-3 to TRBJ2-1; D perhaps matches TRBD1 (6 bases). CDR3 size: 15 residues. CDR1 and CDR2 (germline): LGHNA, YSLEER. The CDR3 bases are TGCGCCTGCAGCCAAGCCCGGACAGCGTACAATGAGCAGTTCTTC. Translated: CACSQARTAYNEQFF.

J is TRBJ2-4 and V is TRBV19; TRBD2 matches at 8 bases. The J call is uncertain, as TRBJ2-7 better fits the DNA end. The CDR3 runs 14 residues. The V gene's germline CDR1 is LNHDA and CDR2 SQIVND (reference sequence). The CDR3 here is CASSIGRGYYEQYF. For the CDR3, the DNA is TGTGCCAGTAGCATCGGGAGGGGGTACTACGAGCAGTACTTC.

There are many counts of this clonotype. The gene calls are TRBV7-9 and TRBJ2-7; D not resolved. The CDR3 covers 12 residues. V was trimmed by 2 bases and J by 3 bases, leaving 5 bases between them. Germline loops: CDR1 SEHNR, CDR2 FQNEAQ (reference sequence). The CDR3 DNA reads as TGTGCCAGCAGCTTACCTCTCTACGAGCAGTACTTC. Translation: CASSLPLYEQYF.

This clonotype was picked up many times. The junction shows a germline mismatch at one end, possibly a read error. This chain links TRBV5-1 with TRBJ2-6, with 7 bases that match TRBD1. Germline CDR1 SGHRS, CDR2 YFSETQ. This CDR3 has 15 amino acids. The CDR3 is CASSLTGTGANVLTF. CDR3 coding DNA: TGTGCCAGCAGTTTGACAGGGACTGGGGCCAACGTCCTGACTTTC.

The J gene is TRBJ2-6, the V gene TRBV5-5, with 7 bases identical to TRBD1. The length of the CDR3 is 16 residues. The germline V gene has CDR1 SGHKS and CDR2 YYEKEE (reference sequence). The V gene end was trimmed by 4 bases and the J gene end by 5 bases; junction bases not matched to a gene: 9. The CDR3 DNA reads TGTGCCAGCAGCCCGGACCGAGGGGGCTGGGCCAACGTCCTGACTTTC. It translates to CASSPDRGGWANVLTF.

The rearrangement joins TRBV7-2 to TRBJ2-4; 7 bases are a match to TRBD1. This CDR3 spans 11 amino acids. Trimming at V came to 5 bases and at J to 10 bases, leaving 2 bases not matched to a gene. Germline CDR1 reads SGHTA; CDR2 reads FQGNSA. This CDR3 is CASSEGQIQYF. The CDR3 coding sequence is TGTGCCAGCAGCGAGGGACAGATTCAGTACTTC.

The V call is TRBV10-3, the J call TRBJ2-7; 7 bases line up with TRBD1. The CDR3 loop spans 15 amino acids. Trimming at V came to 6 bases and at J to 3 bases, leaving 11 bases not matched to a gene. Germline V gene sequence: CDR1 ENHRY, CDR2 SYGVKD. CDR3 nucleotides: TGTGCCATCAGCGAAGGACAGGCGGCCCGCTACGAGCAGTACTTC. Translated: CAISEGQAARYEQYF.

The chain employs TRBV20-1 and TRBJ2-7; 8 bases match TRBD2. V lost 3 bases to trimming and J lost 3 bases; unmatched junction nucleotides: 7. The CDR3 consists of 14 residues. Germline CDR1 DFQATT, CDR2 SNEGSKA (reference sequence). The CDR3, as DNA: TGCAGTGCTAGTCGTAGCGGGGTTGTCTACGAGCAGTACTTC. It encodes CSASRSGVVYEQYF.

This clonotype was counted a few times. The CDR3 loop is CASSLPRETYEQYF. The CDR3 coding sequence is TGTGCCAGCAGCTTACCCCGGGAAACCTACGAGCAGTACTTC. The V and J genes are TRBV7-2 and TRBJ2-7; tentatively, D is TRBD2 (5 bases). The germline V and J ends were trimmed by 2 bases and 2 bases, with 10 bases remaining between them. Looked up from germline, CDR1 is SGHTA and CDR2 is FQGNSA. CDR3 length: 14 amino acids.

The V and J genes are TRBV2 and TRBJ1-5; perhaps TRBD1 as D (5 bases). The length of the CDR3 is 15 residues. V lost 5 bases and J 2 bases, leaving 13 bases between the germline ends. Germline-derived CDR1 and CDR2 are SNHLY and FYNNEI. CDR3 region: CASSPGRAGNQPQHF. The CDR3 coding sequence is TGTGCCAGCAGTCCCGGCAGGGCCGGCAATCAGCCCCAGCATTTT. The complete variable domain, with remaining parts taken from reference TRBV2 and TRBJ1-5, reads EPEVTQTPSHQVTQMGQEVILRCVPISNHLYFYWYRQILGQKVEFLVSFYNNEISEKSEIFDDQFSVERPDGSNFTLKIRSTKLEDSAMYFCASSPGRAGNQPQHFGDGTRLSIL.

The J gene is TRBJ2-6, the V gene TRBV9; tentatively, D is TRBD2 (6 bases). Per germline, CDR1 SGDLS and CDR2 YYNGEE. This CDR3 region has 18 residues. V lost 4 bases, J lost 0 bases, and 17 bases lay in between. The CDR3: CASSPRDSGLSGANVLTF. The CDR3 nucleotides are TGTGCCAGCAGCCCTCGTGATAGCGGCCTCTCTGGGGCCAACGTCCTGACTTTC.